Following are 2 T cell receptor beta chains from one sample sequenced in a study of early T cells in non-severe SARS-CoV-2 infection. TCRdb ran MiXCR on the 5' RACE reads and lists one entry per CDR3 protein. Of 45,000 or so distinct CDR3 sequences detected, about 23% appear once; the ten largest clones hold approximately 4.4%. Here the sequenced sample was whole blood, taken at baseline. These receptors originate from an adult who was a healthcare worker with PCR-confirmed SARS-CoV-2 infection or an uninfected control (not recorded which).

The rearrangement uses TRBV18 and TRBJ1-1; maybe TRBD1 (5 bases). Germline values: CDR1 KGHSH, CDR2 LQKENI. The length of the CDR3 is 16 residues. Trimming left V 3 bases short and J 4 bases short, with 18 bases between. The CDR3, as DNA: TGTGCCAGCTCACCTGGACATCCCGTACCTCCCACTGAAGCTTTCTTT. Translated, it gives CASSPGHPVPPTEAFF.

Written as DNA, the CDR3 is TGTGCCATCAGTGAATCCCCTTCTCGGACAGGGACAAATGAAAAACTGTTTTTT. This sequence encodes CAISESPSRTGTNEKLFF. V usage is TRBV10-3 and J usage is TRBJ1-4; TRBD1 matches 8 bases. With 3 bases clipped from V and 5 bases from J, the junction kept 14 bases outside the gene matches. Germline loops: CDR1 ENHRY, CDR2 SYGVKD. CDR3 size: 18 residues.